The next 17 T cell receptor beta chains were all read from a single sample in a study of PD-1 blockade in classical Hodgkin lymphoma. There was relapse after autologous stem cell transplantation in every patient, and there was variation in brentuximab vedotin exposure. Repertoires were generated with immunoSEQ multiplex PCR, while TCRdb's copy carries only in-frame clones and drops some. This sample has roughly 4,000 clones, with over 75% found just once. Material: peripheral blood mononuclear cells (PBMCs), obtained at baseline. Receptors were obtained from a human donor with classical Hodgkin lymphoma.

The V and J genes are TRBV19 and TRBJ1-3; TRBD1 might be the D (6 bases). The germline V gene has CDR1 LNHDA and CDR2 SQIVND (reference sequence). CDR3 length: 20 amino acids. V shed 4 bases and J shed 2 bases, with 27 bases lying between them. CDR3 amino acids: CASSTHRVSLGGHPGNTIYF. The CDR3 DNA follows: TGTGCCAGTAGTACACACAGGGTGAGTTTGGGGGGACACCCTGGAAACACCATATATTTT.

Of note for this clone: Since a far larger clone is one base different, this is likely a read error. The chain employs TRBV2 and TRBJ2-1; D remains unclear. The CDR3 is 14 amino acids. Germline CDR1 reads SNHLY; CDR2 reads FYNNEI. The CDR3 region is CASTSTGPYSEQFF. In DNA form, the CDR3 reads TGTGCCAGCACAAGTACCGGGCCCTACAGTGAGCAGTTCTTC.

The chain joins TRBV18 to TRBJ2-3, with TRBD2 matching 13 bases. Germline lookup yields CDR1 KGHSH and CDR2 LQKENI. The CDR3 extends over 18 amino acids. With 3 bases clipped from V and 2 bases from J, the junction kept 8 bases outside the gene matches. DNA for the CDR3: TGTGCCAGCTCACCCAGACTAGCGGGGGGCCTACCCACAGATACGCAGTATTTT. Translating it yields CASSPRLAGGLPTDTQYF.

This clone came up once. The chain has TRBV4-3 and TRBJ2-2; maybe TRBD1 (7 bases). The V and J ends lost 0 bases and 6 bases respectively, with 11 bases between them. Germline V gives CDR1 LGHNA, CDR2 YSLEER. This CDR3 spans 15 amino acids. The CDR3 spells CASSQDAGGSGELFF. The DNA of the CDR3 is TGCGCCAGCAGCCAAGATGCAGGGGGGTCCGGGGAGCTGTTTTTT.

This clone was recorded once. The rearrangement uses TRBV19 and TRBJ1-4, with D unresolved. The CDR3 is 13 residues long. The V and J ends lost 7 bases and 8 bases respectively, with 14 bases between them. Germline lookup yields CDR1 LNHDA and CDR2 SQIVND (reference sequence). The CDR3 bases are TGTGCCAGTAAGGAGGACGGGAAAGAAAAACTGTTTTTT. Translated: CASKEDGKEKLFF.

This clone was recorded only once. The CDR3 sequence: CASSPVRADHSYNEQFF. CDR3 sequence (DNA): TGTGCCAGCAGCCCTGTAAGAGCAGATCACTCCTACAATGAGCAGTTCTTC. The chain carries TRBV13 and TRBJ2-1; D remains unclear. With 5 bases removed from V and 0 bases from J, the gap between germline ends came to 17 bases. From germline, CDR1 is PRHDT and CDR2 FYEKMQ (reference sequence). The CDR3 loop spans 17 amino acids.

This clone showed up just a few times. CDR3 bases: TGTGCCAGCAGCCAAGTTTCCGAGGATTCACCCCTCCACTTT. Its translation: CASSQVSEDSPLHF. The genes are TRBV4-2 and TRBJ1-6; no firm D call. V was shortened by 1 base and J by 8 bases, with 9 bases between the two germline ends. Germline CDR1 and CDR2: LGHNA and YNFKEQ. There are 14 residues in the CDR3.

This chain joins TRBV28 and TRBJ1-6; no clear D. Trimming shortened V by 4 bases and J by 13 bases, and 8 bases separated the two germline ends. Germline CDR1 and CDR2: MDHEN and SYDVKM. The CDR3 has 11 residues. This CDR3 reads CASSSGIPLHF. CDR3 coding DNA: TGTGCCAGCAGTTCGGGGATTCCCCTCCACTTT.

The V call is TRBV15, the J call TRBJ2-7; the match to TRBD1 covers 7 bases. This CDR3 spans 16 amino acids. After removal of 1 base from V and 1 base from J, the junction contained 7 bases not matched to a gene. Germline assignment: CDR1 LNHNV and CDR2 YYDKDF (reference sequence). CDR3 DNA: TGTGCCACCAGCAGAGGGACCGGGACAGATTCCTACGAGCAGTACTTC. Amino acids: CATSRGTGTDSYEQYF.

This clone is large in the sample. J is TRBJ2-3 and V is TRBV5-6; D not certain. Germline assignment: CDR1 SGHDT and CDR2 YYEEEE. This CDR3 comprises 16 residues. With 1 base removed from V and 2 bases from J, the gap between germline ends came to 14 bases. CDR3 sequence: CASSLSENGLTDTQYF. In DNA form, the CDR3 reads TGTGCCAGCAGCTTGAGTGAAAACGGCCTCACAGATACGCAGTATTTT.

This sequence joins TRBV29-1 and TRBJ2-3; D unresolved. CDR1 is SQVTM, CDR2 ANQGSEA, per germline. This CDR3 has 13 residues. The V gene lost 1 base and the J gene lost 0 bases, with 5 bases spanning the gap. CDR3 coding DNA: TGCAGCGTTGAAGGCCGGAGCACAGATACGCAGTATTTT. It specifies CSVEGRSTDTQYF.

V usage is TRBV28 and J usage is TRBJ2-1; TRBD2 aligns across 7 bases. V was clipped by 7 bases and J by 8 bases; unmatched bases: 20. CDR3 length equals 17 residues. Germline lookup yields CDR1 MDHEN and CDR2 SYDVKM. The chain's CDR3 is CASTSVPGAGDFHEQFF. CDR3 DNA sequence: TGTGCCAGCACCTCTGTCCCAGGCGCGGGAGACTTCCATGAGCAGTTCTTC.

This clone was detected a few times. CDR3 coding DNA: TGTGCCAGCAGTTCCGGACAGGGTAGGACCGGGGAGCTGTTTTTT. As protein: CASSSGQGRTGELFF. This rearrangement joins TRBV28 to TRBJ2-2; TRBD1 aligns across 8 bases. The ends lost 4 bases at V and 5 bases at J; junction bases unmatched: 6. Germline V gene sequence: CDR1 MDHEN, CDR2 SYDVKM. The CDR3 covers 15 residues. The complete variable domain, with remaining parts taken from reference TRBV28 and TRBJ2-2, reads DVKVTQSSRYLVKRTGEKVFLECVQDMDHENMFWYRQDPGLGLRLIYFSYDVKMKEKGDIPEGYSVSREKKERFSLILESASTNQTSMYLCASSSGQGRTGELFFGEGSRLTVL.

In its sample, this clone was seen once. The chain carries TRBV6-5 and TRBJ2-1; 10 bases agree with TRBD2. V dropped 0 bases and J dropped 4; count of bases not matched to a gene: 3. Germline V gene data show CDR1 as MNHEY and CDR2 as SVGAGI. CDR3 length equals 16 residues. For the CDR3, the DNA is TGTGCCAGCAGTTACTCGGCTAGCGGGAGATACAATGAGCAGTTCTTC. This encodes CASSYSASGRYNEQFF.

The gene calls are TRBV19 and TRBJ2-2, with TRBD2 matching 14 bases. Germline CDR1 reads LNHDA; CDR2 reads SQIVND (reference sequence). CDR3 length: 17 amino acids. V was clipped by 6 bases and J by 6 bases; unmatched bases: 9. The CDR3 is CASSPTSGRGLAGELFF. The CDR3 DNA reads TGTGCCAGTAGCCCGACTAGCGGGAGGGGGTTGGCCGGGGAGCTGTTTTTT.

The gene calls are TRBV2 and TRBJ2-3; D possibly corresponds to TRBD2 (6 bases). This CDR3 has 16 amino acids. CDR1 is SNHLY and CDR2 is FYNNEI in the germline V gene. Trimming took off 3 bases at V and 1 base at J, with 14 bases between the two ends. In nucleotides, the CDR3 is TGTGCCAGCAGTGAGTTCGGAGGGAAAGGCACAGATACGCAGTATTTT. This gives the protein CASSEFGGKGTDTQYF.

The rearrangement uses TRBV7-9 and TRBJ1-3, with 8 bases matching TRBD1. The CDR3 consists of 14 residues. Per the germline V gene, CDR1 is SEHNR and CDR2 is FQNEAQ (reference sequence). V gave up 4 bases and J gave up 2 bases; unmatched junction bases: 1. This CDR3 reads CASSSTGAGNTIYF. In DNA, the CDR3 is TGTGCCAGCAGCTCGACAGGGGCTGGAAACACCATATATTTT.